There are many counts of the clone carrying this TCR beta chain. Antigen specificity is unknown. These data come from a study of breast tumors, draining lymph nodes, adjacent tissues. Study-level points and caveats: Most tumor T cells seemingly derive from lymph node, then expand in tumor. Compared with lymph nodes, tumors were less diverse; compared with nontumor tissue, more.

Per germline, CDR1 ENHRY and CDR2 SYGVKD. The CDR3 is 19 amino acids. The ends lost 6 bases at V and 3 bases at J; junction bases unmatched: 18. TCRdb re-analysed the multiplex PCR reads in MiXCR, keeping a single row per CDR3 protein. The sample lists roughly 110,000 distinct CDR3 sequences, under 40% seen once, with around 6% in the top ten. Samples came from axillary lymph nodes draining the breast cancer. The V call is TRBV10-3, the J call TRBJ2-1; TRBD1 agrees at 9 bases. The receptor was isolated from a female donor with breast cancer. Some clones in this sample may be carry-over from other donors' samples. Specimen: axillary lymph node tissue. The CDR3 spells CAIRGIGTGQMGIYNEQFF. The CDR3 nucleotides read TGTGCCATCAGAGGGATCGGGACAGGGCAGATGGGGATCTACAATGAGCAGTTCTTC.